Sequencing of this TCR beta chain was carried out in a study of early T cells in non-severe SARS-CoV-2 infection. Study-wide background: Sequencing of bulk RNA from unsorted whole blood was done, without chain pairing.

In the case of this clonotype: Its antigen is undetermined.

Attachment of unique molecular identifiers to individual cDNA molecules was performed. MiXCR, run by TCRdb on the 5' RACE reads, gives a single entry per CDR3 protein. This sample has more than 95,000 distinct CDR3 sequences, with approximately 11% found just once. Study outcomes and limitations: VDJdb matching favored anti-spike CD8 responses, missing private and CD4 specificities.

CDR1 and CDR2 from the germline V gene are LNHDA and SQIVND (reference sequence). With 5 bases clipped from V and 0 bases from J, the junction kept 3 bases outside the gene matches. The CDR3 covers 14 residues. This clonotype was sampled from an adult who was a healthcare worker with PCR-confirmed SARS-CoV-2 infection or an uninfected control (not recorded which). Specimen: whole blood, collected at baseline. The gene calls are TRBV19 and TRBJ1-1; 7 nucleotides line up with TRBD1. The CDR3 coding sequence is TGTGCCAGTAGTGAGGGACAGATGAACACTGAAGCTTTCTTT. Translation: CASSEGQMNTEAFF.